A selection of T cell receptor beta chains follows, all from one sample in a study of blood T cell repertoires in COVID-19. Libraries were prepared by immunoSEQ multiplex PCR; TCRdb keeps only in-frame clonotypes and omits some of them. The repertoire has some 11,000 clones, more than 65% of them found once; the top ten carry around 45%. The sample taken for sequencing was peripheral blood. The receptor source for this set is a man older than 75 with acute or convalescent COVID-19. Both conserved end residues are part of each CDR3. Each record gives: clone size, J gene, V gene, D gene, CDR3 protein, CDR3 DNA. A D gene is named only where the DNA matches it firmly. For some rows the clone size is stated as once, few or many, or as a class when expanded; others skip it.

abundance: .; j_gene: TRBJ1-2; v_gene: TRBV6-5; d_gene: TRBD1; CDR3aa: CASTETTGFRGYTF; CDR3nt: TGTGCCAGCACCGAAACGACAGGGTTTCGGGGCTACACCTTC
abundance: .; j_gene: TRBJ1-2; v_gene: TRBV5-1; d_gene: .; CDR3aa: CASSLGTGGWNGYTF; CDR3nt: TGCGCCAGCAGCTTGGGAACCGGGGGGTGGAATGGCTACACCTTC
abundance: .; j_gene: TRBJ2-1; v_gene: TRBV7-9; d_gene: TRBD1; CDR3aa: CASSSPRDRVTDEQFF; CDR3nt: TGTGCCAGCAGCTCGCCCCGGGACAGGGTTACGGATGAGCAGTTCTTC
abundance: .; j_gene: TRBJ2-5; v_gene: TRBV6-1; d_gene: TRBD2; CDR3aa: CASSEAGTSGGARETQYF; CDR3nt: TGTGCCAGCAGTGAAGCGGGGACTAGCGGGGGGGCCAGAGAGACCCAGTACTTC
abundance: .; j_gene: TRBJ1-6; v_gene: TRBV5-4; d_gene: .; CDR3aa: CASSLDQVNSPLHF; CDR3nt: TGTGCCAGCAGCTTGGATCAGGTGAATTCACCCCTCCACTTT
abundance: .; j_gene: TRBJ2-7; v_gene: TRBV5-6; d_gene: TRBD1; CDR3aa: CASSELPGQGPRQYF; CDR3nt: TGTGCCAGCAGCGAACTCCCGGGACAGGGACCCCGGCAGTACTTC
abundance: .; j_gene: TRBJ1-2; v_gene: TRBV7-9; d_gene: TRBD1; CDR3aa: CASSTTDRIYEGYTF; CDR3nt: TGTGCCAGCAGCACAACGGACAGGATCTATGAGGGCTACACCTTC
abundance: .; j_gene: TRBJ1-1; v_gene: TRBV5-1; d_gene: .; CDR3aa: CASSLAQGGTTEAFF; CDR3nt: TGCGCCAGCAGCTTGGCGCAGGGAGGGACTACTGAAGCTTTCTTT
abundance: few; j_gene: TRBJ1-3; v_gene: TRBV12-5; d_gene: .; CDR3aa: CASAGGGTGNTIYF; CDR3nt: TGTGCTAGTGCCGGCGGGGGGACTGGAAACACCATATATTTT
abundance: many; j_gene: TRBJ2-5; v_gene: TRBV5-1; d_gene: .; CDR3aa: CASSLTRETQYF; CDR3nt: TGCGCCAGCAGCTTGACGCGAGAGACCCAGTACTTC
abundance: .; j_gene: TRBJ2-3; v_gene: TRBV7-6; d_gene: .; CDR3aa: CASSLGGGSKETQYF; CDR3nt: TGTGCCAGCAGCTTAGGCGGGGGCAGTAAGGAGACGCAGTATTTT
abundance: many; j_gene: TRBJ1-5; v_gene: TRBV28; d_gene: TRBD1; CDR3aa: CASSPQGQGNQPQHF; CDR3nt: TGTGCCAGCAGTCCCCAGGGACAGGGGAACCAGCCCCAGCATTTT
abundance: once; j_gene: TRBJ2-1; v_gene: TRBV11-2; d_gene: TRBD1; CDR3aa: CASSFRQGQGDYNEQFF; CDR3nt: TGTGCCAGCAGCTTCCGGCAAGGACAGGGGGATTACAATGAGCAGTTCTTC
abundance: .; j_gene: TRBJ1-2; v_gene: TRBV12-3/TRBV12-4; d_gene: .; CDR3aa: CASSLYGQGRTF; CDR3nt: TGTGCCAGCAGTTTGTACGGTCAGGGTAGGACCTTC
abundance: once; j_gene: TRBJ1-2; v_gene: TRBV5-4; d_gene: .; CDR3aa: CASSFPEGGSYGYTF; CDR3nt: TGTGCCAGCAGCTTCCCCGAAGGGGGAAGCTATGGCTACACCTTC
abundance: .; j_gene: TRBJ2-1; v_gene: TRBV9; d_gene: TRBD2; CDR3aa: CASSSGGTRGYNEQFF; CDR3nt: TGTGCCAGCAGCTCGGGGGGGACTAGGGGATACAATGAGCAGTTCTTC
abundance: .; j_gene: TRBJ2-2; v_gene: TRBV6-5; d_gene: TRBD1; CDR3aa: CASSYSTGGSAGELFF; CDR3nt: TGTGCCAGCAGTTACTCGACAGGGGGGTCGGCCGGGGAGCTGTTTTTT
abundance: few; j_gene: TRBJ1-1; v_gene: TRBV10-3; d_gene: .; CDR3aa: CAISETNGDTEAFF; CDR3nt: TGTGCCATCAGTGAGACTAACGGGGACACTGAAGCTTTCTTT
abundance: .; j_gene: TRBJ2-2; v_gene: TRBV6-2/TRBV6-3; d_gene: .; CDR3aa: CASSRVGTGELFF; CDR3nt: TGTGCCAGCAGCCGCGTCGGGACCGGGGAGCTGTTTTTT
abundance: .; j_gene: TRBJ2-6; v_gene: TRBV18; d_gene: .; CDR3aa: CASSRIKQGSAGANVLTF; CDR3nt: TGTGCCAGCTCACGAATAAAACAGGGTTCTGCTGGGGCCAACGTCCTGACTTTC
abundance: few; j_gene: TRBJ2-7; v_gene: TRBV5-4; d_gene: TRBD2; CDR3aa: CASSLGRAGDYEQYF; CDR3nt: TGTGCCAGCAGCTTGGGGCGAGCGGGGGACTACGAGCAGTACTTC
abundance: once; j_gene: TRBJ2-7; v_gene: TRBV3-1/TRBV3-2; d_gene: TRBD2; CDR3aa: CASSQTSGGSYEQYF; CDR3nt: TGTGCCAGCAGCCAAACCAGCGGGGGGTCCTACGAGCAGTACTTC
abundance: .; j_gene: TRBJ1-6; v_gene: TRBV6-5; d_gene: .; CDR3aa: CASSRTFSLDSPLHF; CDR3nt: TGTGCCAGCAGTAGGACATTCTCCCTCGATTCACCCCTCCACTTT
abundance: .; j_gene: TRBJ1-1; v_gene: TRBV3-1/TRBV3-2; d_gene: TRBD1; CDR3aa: CASSLQGFTEAFF; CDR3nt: TGTGCCAGCAGCTTACAGGGGTTCACTGAAGCTTTCTTT
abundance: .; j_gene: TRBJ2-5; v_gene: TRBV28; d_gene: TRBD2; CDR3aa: CASSLRGGRTVLETQYF; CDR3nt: TGTGCCAGCAGTTTGCGGGGGGGCCGTACAGTTTTGGAGACCCAGTACTTC
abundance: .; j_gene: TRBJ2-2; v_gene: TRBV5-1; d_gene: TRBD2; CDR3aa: CASSRGGQTNTGELFF; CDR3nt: TGCGCCAGCAGCCGGGGAGGGCAGACGAACACCGGGGAGCTGTTTTTT
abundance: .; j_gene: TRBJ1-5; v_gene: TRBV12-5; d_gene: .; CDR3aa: CASGPQDQPQHF; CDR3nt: TGTGCTAGTGGCCCTCAGGATCAGCCCCAGCATTTT
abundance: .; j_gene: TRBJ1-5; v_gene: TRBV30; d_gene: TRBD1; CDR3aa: CAWSVGVFGTESNQPQHF; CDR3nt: TGTGCCTGGAGTGTGGGAGTCTTTGGGACAGAGAGCAATCAGCCCCAGCATTTT
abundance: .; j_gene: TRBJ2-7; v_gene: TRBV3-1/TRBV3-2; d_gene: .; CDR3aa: CASSQSDGNYEQYF; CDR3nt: TGTGCCAGCAGCCAAAGTGACGGGAACTACGAGCAGTACTTC
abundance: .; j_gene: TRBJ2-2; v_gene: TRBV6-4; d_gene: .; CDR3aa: CASSVGGETGELFF; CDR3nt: TGTGCCAGCAGTGTAGGAGGGGAGACCGGGGAGCTGTTTTTT
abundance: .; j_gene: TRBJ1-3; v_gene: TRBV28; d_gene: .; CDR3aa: CASSLFGAQGNTIYF; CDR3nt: TGTGCCAGCAGTTTATTTGGGGCGCAGGGAAACACCATATATTTT
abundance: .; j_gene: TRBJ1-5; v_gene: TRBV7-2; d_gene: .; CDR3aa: CASSLEPGNNQPQHF; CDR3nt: TGTGCCAGCAGCTTAGAACCCGGGAACAATCAGCCCCAGCATTTT
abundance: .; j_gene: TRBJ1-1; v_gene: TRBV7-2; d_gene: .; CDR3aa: CASSPYLATEAFF; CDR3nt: TGTGCCAGCAGCCCCTACCTAGCCACTGAAGCTTTCTTT
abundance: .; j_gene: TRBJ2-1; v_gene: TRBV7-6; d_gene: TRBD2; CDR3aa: CASSASGGRDNEQFF; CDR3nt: TGTGCCAGCAGTGCTAGCGGGGGCCGGGATAATGAGCAGTTCTTC
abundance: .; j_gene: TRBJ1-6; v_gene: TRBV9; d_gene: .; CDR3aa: CASSASGGRNSPLHF; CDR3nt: TGTGCCAGCAGCGCCTCGGGGGGTAGGAATTCACCCCTCCACTTT
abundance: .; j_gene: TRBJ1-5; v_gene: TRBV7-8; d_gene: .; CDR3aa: CASSLSVWQPQHF; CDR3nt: TGTGCCAGCAGCTTATCGGTGTGGCAGCCCCAGCATTTT
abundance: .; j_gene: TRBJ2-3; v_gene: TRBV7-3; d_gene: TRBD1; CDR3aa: CASSLGANRGTDTQYF; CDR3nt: TGTGCCAGCAGCTTAGGCGCAAACAGGGGTACAGATACGCAGTATTTT
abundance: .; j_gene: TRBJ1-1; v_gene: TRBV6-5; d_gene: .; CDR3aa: CASSYSGGNTEAFF; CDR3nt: TGTGCCAGCAGTTACTCGGGGGGGAACACTGAAGCTTTCTTT
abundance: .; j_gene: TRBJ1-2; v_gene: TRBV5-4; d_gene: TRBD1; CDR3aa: CASSPVTGKNDGYTF; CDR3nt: TGTGCCAGCAGCCCCGTGACAGGGAAGAACGATGGCTACACCTTC
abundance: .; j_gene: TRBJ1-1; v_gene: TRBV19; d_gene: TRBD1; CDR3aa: CASRRFQTGTTEAFF; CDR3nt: TGTGCCAGTAGGCGGTTCCAGACAGGGACCACTGAAGCTTTCTTT
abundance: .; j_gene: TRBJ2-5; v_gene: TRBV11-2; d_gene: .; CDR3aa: CASSVKGYQETQYF; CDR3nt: TGTGCCAGCAGCGTGAAGGGGTACCAAGAGACCCAGTACTTC
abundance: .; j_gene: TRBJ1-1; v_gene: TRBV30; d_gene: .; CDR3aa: CAWSQTAMNTEAFF; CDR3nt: TGTGCCTGGAGCCAGACAGCAATGAACACTGAAGCTTTCTTT
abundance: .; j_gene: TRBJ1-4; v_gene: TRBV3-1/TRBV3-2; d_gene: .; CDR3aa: CASSPGTATNEKLFF; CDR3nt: TGTGCCAGCAGCCCCGGGACTGCAACTAATGAAAAACTGTTTTTT
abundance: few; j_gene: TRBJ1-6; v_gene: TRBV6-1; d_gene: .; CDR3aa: CASSEFQGWDSPLHF; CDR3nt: TGTGCCAGCAGTGAATTTCAGGGATGGGATTCACCCCTCCACTTT
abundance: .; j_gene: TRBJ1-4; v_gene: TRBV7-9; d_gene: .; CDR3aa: CASSRRGGEKLFF; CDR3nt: TGTGCCAGCAGCCGTAGGGGAGGGGAAAAACTGTTTTTT
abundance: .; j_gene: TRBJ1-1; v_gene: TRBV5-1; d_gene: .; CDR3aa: CASSPLAGNTEAFF; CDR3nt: TGCGCCAGCAGCCCCCTCGCAGGGAACACTGAAGCTTTCTTT
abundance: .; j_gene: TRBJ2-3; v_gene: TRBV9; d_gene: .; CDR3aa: CASSPPGLATDTQYF; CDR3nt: TGTGCCAGCAGCCCCCCGGGACTTGCTACAGATACGCAGTATTTT
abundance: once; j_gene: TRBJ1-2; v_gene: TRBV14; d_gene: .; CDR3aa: CASSQDLLSGYGYTF; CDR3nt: TGTGCCAGCAGCCAAGATTTGCTATCAGGTTATGGCTACACCTTC
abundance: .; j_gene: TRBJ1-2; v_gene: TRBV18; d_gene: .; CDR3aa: CASSPGEGETF; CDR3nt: TGTGCCAGCTCACCAGGGGAGGGAGAAACCTTC
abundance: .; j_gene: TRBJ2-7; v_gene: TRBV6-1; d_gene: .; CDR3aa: CASSERGFEQYF; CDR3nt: TGTGCCAGCAGTGAAAGGGGGTTCGAGCAGTACTTC
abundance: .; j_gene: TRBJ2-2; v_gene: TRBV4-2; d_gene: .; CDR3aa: CASSPGVIVSVGELFF; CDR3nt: TGTGCCAGCAGCCCAGGGGTAATTGTTTCGGTCGGGGAGCTGTTTTTT
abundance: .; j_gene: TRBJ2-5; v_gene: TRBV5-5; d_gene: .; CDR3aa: CASSPDGGLVETQYF; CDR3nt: TGTGCCAGCAGCCCCGACGGAGGTTTAGTCGAGACCCAGTACTTC
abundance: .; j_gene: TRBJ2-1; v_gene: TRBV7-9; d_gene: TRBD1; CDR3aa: CASSLASGTGGNEQFF; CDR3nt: TGTGCCAGCAGCTTAGCCAGCGGGACAGGGGGGAATGAGCAGTTCTTC
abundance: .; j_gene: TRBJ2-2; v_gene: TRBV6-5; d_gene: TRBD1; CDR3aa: CASSSNRGPTGELFF; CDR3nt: TGTGCCAGCAGTTCGAACAGGGGGCCAACCGGGGAGCTGTTTTTT